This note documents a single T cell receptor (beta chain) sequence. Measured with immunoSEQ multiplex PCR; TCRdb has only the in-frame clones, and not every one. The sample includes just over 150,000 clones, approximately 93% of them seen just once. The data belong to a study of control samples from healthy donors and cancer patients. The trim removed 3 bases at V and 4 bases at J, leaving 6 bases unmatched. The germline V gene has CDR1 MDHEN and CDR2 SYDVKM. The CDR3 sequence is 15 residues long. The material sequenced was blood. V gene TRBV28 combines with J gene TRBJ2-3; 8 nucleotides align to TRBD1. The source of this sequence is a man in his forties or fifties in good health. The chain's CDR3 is CASSFRGRTPDTQYF. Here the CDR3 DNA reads TGTGCCAGCAGTTTCAGGGGGCGCACGCCAGATACGCAGTATTTT.